The next 30 T cell receptor beta chains were all read from a single sample in a study of shared clonotypes between healthy human individuals. Profiling relied on immunoSEQ multiplex PCR, and the TCRdb table lists in-frame clones only, not all of them. The table shows roughly 2 million clones, with 90% to 97% occurring only once. Sample: naive CD4+ T cells sorted from blood. The subset: CD45RA+ positively selected. These receptors were taken from a man aged 18 to 29 in good health.

The J gene is TRBJ2-3, the V gene TRBV4-1; D unclear. Germline V gene lookup returns CDR1 MGHRA and CDR2 YSYEKL. V lost 2 bases and J 2 bases, leaving 5 bases between the germline ends. The CDR3 sequence is 13 residues long. The CDR3 here is CASSQLTTDTQYF. The CDR3 region has the DNA TGCGCCAGCAGCCAACTGACCACAGATACGCAGTATTTT.

Only one count was recorded for this clone. The chain has TRBV29-1 and TRBJ1-1, with D possibly TRBD1 on 5 matching bases. The CDR3 extends over 13 amino acids. The germline V gene encodes CDR1 SQVTM and CDR2 ANQGSEA. Deletions cut 7 bases from V and 0 bases from J, with 12 bases between. The CDR3 protein is CSAGGVMNTEAFF. The CDR3 DNA reads TGCAGCGCCGGGGGGGTCATGAACACTGAAGCTTTCTTT.

Concerning this clone: Other DNA sequences of this sample code for an identical CDR3. V gene TRBV18 combines with J gene TRBJ2-5, with a tentative D call TRBD1 (7 bases). The CDR3 is 13 amino acids. V was trimmed by 2 bases and J by 5 bases, leaving 9 bases between them. Germline V gives CDR1 KGHSH, CDR2 LQKENI. This chain's CDR3 is CASSPSGGETQYF. CDR3 nucleotides: TGTGCCAGCTCACCATCAGGGGGGGAGACCCAGTACTTC.

The J gene is TRBJ2-5, the V gene TRBV7-9; the match to TRBD2 covers 7 bases. The trim removed 8 bases at V and 2 bases at J, leaving 5 bases unmatched. Germline CDR1 is SEHNR and CDR2 is FQNEAQ (reference sequence). This CDR3 has 13 residues. In DNA form, the CDR3 reads TGTGCCAGCCGTCTAGCGGATCAAGAGACCCAGTACTTC. Translation gives CASRLADQETQYF. Full variable domain (missing parts from reference TRBV7-9 and TRBJ2-5): DTGVSQNPRHKITKRGQNVTFRCDPISEHNRLYWYRQTLGQGPEFLTYFQNEAQLEKSRLLSDRFSAERPKGSFSTLEIQRTEQGDSAMYLCASRLADQETQYFGPGTRLLVL.

This clone has more than one count but fewer than ten. Different DNA sequences within this sample yield the same CDR3. The V call is TRBV30, the J call TRBJ1-5; possible D gene TRBD1, 5 bases. V was pared by 2 bases and J by 4 bases, with 6 bases between. The germline V gene encodes CDR1 GTSNPN and CDR2 SVGIG (reference sequence). CDR3 size: 12 residues. The CDR3 nucleotides read TGTGCCTGGAGTCGGACAAATCAGCCCCAGCATTTT. This encodes CAWSRTNQPQHF. Based on the CDR3 plus reference TRBV30 and TRBJ1-5, the full variable domain is SQTIHQWPATLVQPVGSPLSLECTVEGTSNPNLYWYRQAAGRGLQLLFYSVGIGQISSEVPQNLSASRPQDRQFILSSKKLLLSDSGFYLCAWSRTNQPQHFGDGTRLSIL.

This sequence joins TRBV4-1 and TRBJ1-1, with no clear D. The CDR3 is 16 amino acids. CDR1 and CDR2 from the germline V gene are MGHRA and YSYEKL. Trimming removed 0 bases from V and 0 bases from J, with 11 bases in between. Here the CDR3 DNA reads TGCGCCAGCAGCCAAGAGCCGGGAAGGGTGAACACTGAAGCTTTCTTT. The encoded protein is CASSQEPGRVNTEAFF.

Comment on this clone: Distinct nucleotide sequences in the sample also encode this CDR3. The chain employs TRBV7-9 and TRBJ1-5; D call uncertain. From germline, CDR1 is SEHNR and CDR2 FQNEAQ (reference sequence). With 0 bases removed from V and 2 bases from J, the gap between germline ends came to 8 bases. The CDR3 covers 15 residues. CDR3 DNA: TGTGCCAGCAGCTTAGCGGGAGGCGGCAATCAGCCCCAGCATTTT. This encodes CASSLAGGGNQPQHF.

The rearrangement joins TRBV5-1 to TRBJ1-5, with 8 nucleotides matching TRBD1. Germline values: CDR1 SGHRS, CDR2 YFSETQ. The CDR3 consists of 21 residues. V shed 4 bases, J shed 6 bases, and the junction held 27 bases outside the gene matches. As DNA, the CDR3 is TGCGCCAGCAGCCCCCGCGAAGAACAGGGGGTGGGAGGGAACCGGGGTCAGCCCCAGCATTTT. It encodes CASSPREEQGVGGNRGQPQHF.

A word on this clone: Other DNA sequences from this sample encode an identical CDR3 as well. V and J are TRBV5-1 and TRBJ1-4; D gene ambiguous. This CDR3 has 14 residues. Germline CDR1 reads SGHRS; CDR2 reads YFSETQ. Trimming removed 4 bases at V and 4 bases at J, with 11 bases between. The CDR3 DNA follows: TGCGCCAGCAGCCCTGGGCAGAGTAATGAAAAACTGTTTTTT. It translates to CASSPGQSNEKLFF.

The CDR3 DNA follows: TGTGCCAGCAGTCAAAGGACAGGTGAAGCTTTCTTT. Amino acids: CASSQRTGEAFF. The chain joins TRBV6-5 to TRBJ1-1, with 7 bases fitting TRBD1. The V segment lost 5 bases and the J segment 7 bases; nucleotides outside the gene matches: 4. The CDR3 runs 12 residues. In germline, CDR1 is MNHEY, CDR2 SVGAGI.

This clone was detected a few times. The chain combines TRBV6-1 with TRBJ1-6; a weak D match, TRBD1 (5 bases). V lost 6 bases and J lost 10, with 16 bases in between. Germline CDR1 reads MNHNS; CDR2 reads SASEGT. The CDR3 runs 14 residues. The CDR3 region has the DNA TGTGCCAGCAGCCCGGGGGACCGGGGGTCACCCCTCCACTTT. Translated, it gives CASSPGDRGSPLHF.

This chain connects TRBV9 to TRBJ2-5; 7 bases are shared with TRBD1. The CDR3 consists of 15 residues. V dropped 1 base and J dropped 5; count of bases not matched to a gene: 8. Germline-derived CDR1 and CDR2 are SGDLS and YYNGEE. As DNA, the CDR3 is TGTGCCAGCAGCGTAAGAGAGGGGGCGACTGAGACCCAGTACTTC. It yields the protein CASSVREGATETQYF.

The rearrangement uses TRBV21-1 and TRBJ1-2. TRBV21-1 is shown as a pseudogene. This CDR3 region has 14 residues. CDR3 DNA: TGTGCCAGCAGCAACGTAAACGTTAACTATGGCTACACCTTC. Amino acid sequence: CASSNVNVNYGYTF.

The rearrangement joins TRBV30 to TRBJ1-2; D ambiguous. The CDR3 covers 13 residues. Per germline, CDR1 GTSNPN and CDR2 SVGIG (reference sequence). Trimming pared 3 bases from V and 1 base from J, leaving 9 bases between. The CDR3 DNA is TGTGCCTGGAGCCCTGGAAATAACTATGGCTACACCTTC. It yields the protein CAWSPGNNYGYTF.

The V call is TRBV6-5, the J call TRBJ2-7, with D uncertain. Germline V gene lookup returns CDR1 MNHEY and CDR2 SVGAGI. V lost 4 bases to trimming and J lost 2 bases, with 12 bases between them. The CDR3 totals 14 residues. CDR3: CASSSQRTPYEQYF. Written as DNA, the CDR3 is TGTGCCAGCAGTTCACAACGCACCCCCTACGAGCAGTACTTC.

This chain links TRBV5-4 with TRBJ1-6; D gene ambiguous. CDR3 length equals 14 residues. Germline V CDR1 and CDR2: SGHNT, YYREEE (reference sequence). Deletions cut 1 base from V and 7 bases from J, with 9 bases between. CDR3 nucleotide sequence: TGTGCCAGCAGCTTGATAGCCGAGAATTCACCCCTCCACTTT. Translation gives CASSLIAENSPLHF. Full variable domain (remainder filled in from reference TRBV5-4 and TRBJ1-6): ETGVTQSPTHLIKTRGQQVTLRCSSQSGHNTVSWYQQALGQGPQFIFQYYREEENGRGNFPPRFSGLQFPNYSSELNVNALELDDSALYLCASSLIAENSPLHFGNGTRLTVT.

The chain combines TRBV5-1 with TRBJ2-7; D is possibly TRBD1 or TRBD2 (5 bases each). CDR3 length equals 15 residues. V was pared by 3 bases and J by 2 bases, with 15 bases between. Germline lookup yields CDR1 SGHRS and CDR2 YFSETQ. The CDR3 protein is CASSSGSGRTYEQYF. The CDR3 nucleotides are TGCGCCAGCAGCTCCGGTTCGGGACGGACCTACGAGCAGTACTTC.

The chain carries TRBV6-6 and TRBJ2-7, with D unresolved. CDR1 is MNHNY, CDR2 SVGAGI, per germline (reference sequence). The CDR3 runs to 13 residues. V lost 6 bases, J lost 5 bases, and 14 bases lay in between. The CDR3 loop reads CASRPQNLDEQYF. In DNA, the CDR3 is TGTGCCAGCAGACCTCAGAACTTGGACGAGCAGTACTTC.

V and J are TRBV6-6 and TRBJ1-2, with 8 bases that match TRBD1. The CDR3 length is 15 residues. The germline CDR1 and CDR2 sequences are MNHNY and SVGAGI (reference sequence). V dropped 0 bases and J dropped 7; count of bases not matched to a gene: 7. In nucleotides, the CDR3 is TGTGCCAGCAGTTACTCGGGCCAGGGGGCCGGTGGCTACACCTTC. Protein product: CASSYSGQGAGGYTF.

This chain uses TRBV10-3 with TRBJ1-6, with D unresolved. Trimming took off 3 bases at V and 5 bases at J, with 8 bases between the two ends. This CDR3 has 14 residues. Germline V gives CDR1 ENHRY, CDR2 SYGVKD. For the CDR3, the DNA is TGTGCCATCAGTGATGGGCAGAATAATTCACCCCTCCACTTT. It codes for CAISDGQNNSPLHF.

The rearrangement joins TRBV5-4 to TRBJ2-2; D is ambiguous. The CDR3 is 16 amino acids. Trimming shortened V by 5 bases and J by 4 bases, and 18 bases separated the two germline ends. Looked up from germline, CDR1 is SGHNT and CDR2 is YYREEE (reference sequence). The CDR3 region is CASRVGTTTPTGELFF. As DNA, the CDR3 is TGTGCCAGCAGGGTGGGAACTACCACCCCCACCGGGGAGCTGTTTTTT.

This rearrangement joins TRBV19 to TRBJ1-1; D ambiguous. V lost 7 bases, J lost 0 bases, and 9 bases lay in between. The germline gives CDR1 LNHDA, CDR2 SQIVND (reference sequence). The CDR3 sequence is 13 residues long. The CDR3 spells CASKGLLNTEAFF. CDR3 in DNA: TGTGCCAGTAAAGGACTCTTGAACACTGAAGCTTTCTTT.

This clone appeared once. The chain couples TRBV25-1 to TRBJ2-2; D might be TRBD1 (6 bases). V was cut by 5 bases and J by 4 bases, with 11 bases left in between. This CDR3 spans 14 amino acids. The germline V gene has CDR1 MGHDK and CDR2 SYGVNS. CDR3 loop: CASSPQGGTGELFF. Here the CDR3 DNA reads TGTGCCAGCAGTCCACAGGGTGGCACCGGGGAGCTGTTTTTT. Using reference TRBV25-1 and TRBJ2-2 for the parts outside the CDR3, the full variable domain is EADIYQTPRYLVIGTGKKITLECSQTMGHDKMYWYQQDPGMELHLIHYSYGVNSTEKGDLSSESTVSRIRTEHFPLTLESARPSHTSQYLCASSPQGGTGELFFGEGSRLTVL.

J is TRBJ2-5 and V is TRBV30; maybe TRBD2 (5 bases). In germline, CDR1 is GTSNPN, CDR2 SVGIG (reference sequence). The CDR3 consists of 17 residues. Trimming shortened V by 2 bases and J by 5 bases, and 24 bases separated the two germline ends. The CDR3 DNA sequence: TGTGCCTGGAGTCCCCCCTGGGTCCACCCCGGGGAGGAGACCCAGTACTTC. This sequence encodes CAWSPPWVHPGEETQYF.

V and J are TRBV29-1 and TRBJ1-1; D unclear. The V end lost 5 bases, the J end lost 1 base, and 14 bases lay between the germline ends. Per germline, CDR1 SQVTM and CDR2 ANQGSEA. This CDR3 is built from 14 residues. CDR3 sequence reads: CSVRSGLQNTEAFF. CDR3 coding DNA: TGCAGCGTTCGGTCCGGGCTACAGAACACTGAAGCTTTCTTT.

This sequence joins TRBV2 and TRBJ2-5; 7 positions match TRBD2. Germline lookup yields CDR1 SNHLY and CDR2 FYNNEI. With V trimmed by 4 bases and J by 1 base, 9 bases remained unmatched. The CDR3 consists of 16 residues. The CDR3 sequence is CASSGHGGLGQETQYF. The CDR3 bases are TGTGCCAGCAGTGGACACGGTGGACTAGGCCAAGAGACCCAGTACTTC.

The CDR3, as DNA: TGTGCCAGCAGCGTAGCACCCAGGGGGCTTAGCACAGATACGCAGTATTTT. Protein: CASSVAPRGLSTDTQYF. The chain combines TRBV9 with TRBJ2-3, with 8 bases that match TRBD1. Per the germline V gene, CDR1 is SGDLS and CDR2 is YYNGEE. V shed 0 bases, J shed 0 bases, and the junction held 6 bases outside the gene matches. There are 17 residues in the CDR3.

The chain employs TRBV5-1 and TRBJ1-2; possibly TRBD1 for D (6 bases). CDR1 is SGHRS and CDR2 is YFSETQ in the germline V gene. V shed 1 base and J shed 4 bases, with 17 bases lying between them. The CDR3 contains 16 residues. CDR3 region: CASSLSQGPQGYGYTF. As DNA, the CDR3 is TGCGCCAGCAGCTTGTCGCAGGGGCCGCAGGGCTATGGCTACACCTTC. The complete variable domain, with remaining parts taken from reference TRBV5-1 and TRBJ1-2, reads KAGVTQTPRYLIKTRGQQVTLSCSPISGHRSVSWYQQTPGQGLQFLFEYFSETQRNKGNFPGRFSGRQFSNSRSEMNVSTLELGDSALYLCASSLSQGPQGYGYTFGSGTRLTVV.

The rearrangement uses TRBV11-2 and TRBJ2-7; the D gene is possibly TRBD1 (6 bases). Per germline, CDR1 SGHAT and CDR2 FQNNGV. Trimming left V 5 bases short and J 4 bases short, with 9 bases between. The CDR3 runs to 12 residues. CDR3 coding DNA: TGTGCCAGCAGCCCAGACAGGTACGAGCAGTACTTC. This translates into CASSPDRYEQYF.

As regards this clone: In this CDR3 the conserved last residue, phenylalanine or tryptophan, is missing, so a read error is likely. The genes are TRBV18 and TRBJ1-2; D unclear. The V end lost 0 bases, the J end lost 1 base, and 6 bases lay between the germline ends. Germline values: CDR1 KGHSH, CDR2 LQKENI. The CDR3 length is 14 residues. CDR3 sequence reads: CASSPPDGNYGYTL. The CDR3 DNA follows: TGTGCCAGCTCACCACCAGACGGTAACTATGGCTACACCCTC.